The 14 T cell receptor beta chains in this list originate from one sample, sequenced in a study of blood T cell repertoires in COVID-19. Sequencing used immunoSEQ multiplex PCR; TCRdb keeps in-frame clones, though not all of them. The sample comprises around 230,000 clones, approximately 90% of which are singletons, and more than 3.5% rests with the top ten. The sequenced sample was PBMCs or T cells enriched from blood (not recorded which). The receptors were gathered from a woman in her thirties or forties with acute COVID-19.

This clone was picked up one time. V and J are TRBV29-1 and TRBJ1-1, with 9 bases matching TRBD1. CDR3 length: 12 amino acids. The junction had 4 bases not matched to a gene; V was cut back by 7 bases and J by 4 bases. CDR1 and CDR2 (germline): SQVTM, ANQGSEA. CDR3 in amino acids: CSATGGTTEAFF. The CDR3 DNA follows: TGCAGCGCGACAGGGGGTACCACTGAAGCTTTCTTT.

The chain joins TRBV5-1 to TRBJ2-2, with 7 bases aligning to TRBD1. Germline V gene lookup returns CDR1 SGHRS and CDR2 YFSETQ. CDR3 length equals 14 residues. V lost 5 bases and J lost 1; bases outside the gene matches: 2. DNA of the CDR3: TGCGCCAGCAGGGGACAGAGGAACACCGGGGAGCTGTTTTTT. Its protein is CASRGQRNTGELFF.

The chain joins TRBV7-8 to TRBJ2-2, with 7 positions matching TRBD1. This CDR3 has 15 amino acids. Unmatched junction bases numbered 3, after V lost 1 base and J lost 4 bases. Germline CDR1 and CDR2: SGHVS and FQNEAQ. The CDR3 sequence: CASSLGGQSTGELFF. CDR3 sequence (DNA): TGTGCCAGCAGCTTAGGGGGACAGAGCACCGGGGAGCTGTTTTTT.

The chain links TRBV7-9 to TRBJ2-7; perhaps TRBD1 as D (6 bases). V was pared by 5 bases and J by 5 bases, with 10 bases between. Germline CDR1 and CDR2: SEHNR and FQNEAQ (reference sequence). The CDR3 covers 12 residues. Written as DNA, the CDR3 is TGTGCCAGCAGCCCAACAGGGAACGAGCAGTACTTC. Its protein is CASSPTGNEQYF.

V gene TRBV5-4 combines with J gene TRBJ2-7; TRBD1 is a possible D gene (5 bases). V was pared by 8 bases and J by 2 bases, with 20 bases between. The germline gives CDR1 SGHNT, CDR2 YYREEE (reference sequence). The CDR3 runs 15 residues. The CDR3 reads CASRVSPTATYEQYF. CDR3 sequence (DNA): TGTGCCAGTCGGGTGTCCCCGACAGCGACCTACGAGCAGTACTTC.

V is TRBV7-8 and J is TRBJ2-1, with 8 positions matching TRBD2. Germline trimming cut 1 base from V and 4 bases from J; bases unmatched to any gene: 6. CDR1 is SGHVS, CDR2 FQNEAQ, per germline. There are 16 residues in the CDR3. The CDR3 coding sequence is TGTGCCAGCAGCTTAGAGGCCGGGGGGGGATACAATGAGCAGTTCTTC. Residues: CASSLEAGGGYNEQFF. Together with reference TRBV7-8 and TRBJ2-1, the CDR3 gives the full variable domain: GAGVSQSPRYKVAKRGQDVALRCDPISGHVSLFWYQQALGQGPEFLTYFQNEAQLDKSGLPSDRFFAERPEGSVSTLKIQRTQQEDSAVYLCASSLEAGGGYNEQFFGPGTRLTVL.

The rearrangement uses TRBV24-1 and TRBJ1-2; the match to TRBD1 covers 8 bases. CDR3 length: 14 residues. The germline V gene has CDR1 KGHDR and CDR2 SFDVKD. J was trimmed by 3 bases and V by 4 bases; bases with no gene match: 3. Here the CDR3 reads CATSDPGQDYGYTF. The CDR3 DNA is TGTGCCACCAGTGACCCGGGACAGGACTATGGCTACACCTTC.

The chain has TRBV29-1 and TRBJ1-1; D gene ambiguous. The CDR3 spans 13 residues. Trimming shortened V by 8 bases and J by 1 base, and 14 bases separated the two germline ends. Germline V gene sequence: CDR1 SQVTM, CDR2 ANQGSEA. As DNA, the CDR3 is TGCAGCACCGTCCCGGGGAAGAACACTGAAGCTTTCTTT. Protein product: CSTVPGKNTEAFF.

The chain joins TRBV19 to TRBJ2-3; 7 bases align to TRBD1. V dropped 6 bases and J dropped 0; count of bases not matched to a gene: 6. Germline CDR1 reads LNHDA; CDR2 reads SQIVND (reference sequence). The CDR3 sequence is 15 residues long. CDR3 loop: CASRNRGHSTDTQYF. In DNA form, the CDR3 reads TGTGCCAGTAGGAACAGGGGCCATAGCACAGATACGCAGTATTTT.

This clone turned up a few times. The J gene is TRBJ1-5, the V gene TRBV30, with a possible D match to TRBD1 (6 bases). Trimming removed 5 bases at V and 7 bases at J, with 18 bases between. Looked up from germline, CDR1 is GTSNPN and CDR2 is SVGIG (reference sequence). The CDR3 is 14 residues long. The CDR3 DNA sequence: TGTGCCTGGTCTCCAACAGGGCGACTGCAGCCCCAGCATTTT. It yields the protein CAWSPTGRLQPQHF.

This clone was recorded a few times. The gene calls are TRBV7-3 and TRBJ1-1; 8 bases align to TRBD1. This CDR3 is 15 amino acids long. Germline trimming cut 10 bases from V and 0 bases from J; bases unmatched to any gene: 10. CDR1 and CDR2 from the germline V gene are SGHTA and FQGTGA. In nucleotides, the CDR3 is TGTGCCAACACAGGCGCAGGGGGCATGAACACTGAAGCTTTCTTT. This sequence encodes CANTGAGGMNTEAFF.

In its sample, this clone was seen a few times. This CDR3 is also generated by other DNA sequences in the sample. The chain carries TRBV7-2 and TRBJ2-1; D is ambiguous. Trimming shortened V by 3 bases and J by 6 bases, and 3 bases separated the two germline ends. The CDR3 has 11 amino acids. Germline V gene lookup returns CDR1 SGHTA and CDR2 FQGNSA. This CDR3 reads CASSFRNEQFF. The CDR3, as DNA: TGTGCCAGCAGCTTTCGCAATGAGCAGTTCTTC.

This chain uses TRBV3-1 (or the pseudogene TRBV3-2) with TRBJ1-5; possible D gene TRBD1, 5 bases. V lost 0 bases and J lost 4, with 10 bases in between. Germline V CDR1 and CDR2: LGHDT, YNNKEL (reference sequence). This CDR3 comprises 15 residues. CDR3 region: CASSQDAGGNQPQHF. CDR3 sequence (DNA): TGTGCCAGCAGCCAAGACGCCGGGGGGAATCAGCCCCAGCATTTT.

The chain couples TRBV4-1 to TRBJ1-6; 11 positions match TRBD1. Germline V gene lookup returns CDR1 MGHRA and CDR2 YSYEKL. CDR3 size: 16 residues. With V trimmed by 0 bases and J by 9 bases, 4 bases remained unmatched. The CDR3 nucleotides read TGCGCCAGCAGCCAAGATGCGGGGACAGGGGGTTCACCCCTCCACTTT. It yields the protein CASSQDAGTGGSPLHF.